This T cell receptor (beta chain) originates from a study of blood T cell repertoires in COVID-19. For the study at large: PBMCs, B-cell-depleted T cells, or T cells provided the cDNA or gDNA that made up the material.

Per the authors' pipeline: How many nucleated cells were present was estimated from reference gene primer amplification. Generated by immunoSEQ multiplex PCR, the TCRdb table keeps only in-frame clones and is missing some. V and J calls and clone size are given by that table; D and trimming were obtained from the DNA. Of over 350,000 clones in the sample, approximately 91% are singletons; the top ten hold just over 0.85%. Exposed enrollees encountered a COVID-19 case at some point within 2 weeks before study entry. This CDR3 region has 14 residues. Germline loops: CDR1 SGHVS, CDR2 FQNEAQ. V was shortened by 5 bases and J by 3 bases, with 12 bases between the two germline ends.

This TCR was sampled from a middle-aged woman who had been exposed to COVID-19. The chain employs TRBV7-8 and TRBJ2-3, with D hard to call. Sequenced sample: PBMCs or T cells enriched from blood (not recorded which). CDR3 sequence: CASSPRLGTDTQYF. CDR3 in DNA: TGTGCCAGCAGCCCACGACTTGGGACAGATACGCAGTATTTT.